The 10 T cell receptor beta chains listed next were all sequenced from one sample in a study of blood T cell repertoires in COVID-19. The protocol was immunoSEQ multiplex PCR, while the TCRdb copy is restricted to in-frame clones and leaves out a portion. The sample includes 70,000 to 100,000 clones, around 84% of them seen just once. The material sequenced was peripheral blood. The receptors stem from a human donor in a cohort sampled during active COVID-19.

The CDR3 sequence is CASSLGLPYGYTF. CDR3 DNA: TGCGCCAGCAGCTTGGGACTGCCATATGGCTACACCTTC. V and J are TRBV5-1 and TRBJ1-2; unclear D gene. The CDR3 spans 13 residues. V was pared by 0 bases and J by 5 bases, with 8 bases between. CDR1 is SGHRS and CDR2 is YFSETQ in the germline V gene.

This chain uses TRBV5-1 with TRBJ2-6; possibly TRBD1 for D (6 bases). The germline V gene has CDR1 SGHRS and CDR2 YFSETQ. This CDR3 contains 14 residues. V was shortened by 8 bases and J by 2 bases, with 11 bases between the two germline ends. CDR3 sequence (DNA): TGCGCCAGTCGTAGGGGGACTGGGGCCAACGTCCTGACTTTC. Translation: CASRRGTGANVLTF.

V and J are TRBV2 and TRBJ2-5; a possible D gene is TRBD1 (6 bases). V lost 4 bases, J lost 3 bases, and 9 bases lay in between. CDR3 length: 13 residues. CDR1 is SNHLY and CDR2 is FYNNEI in the germline V gene. The CDR3 coding sequence is TGTGCCAGCAGTGGACAGGTGAAAGAGACCCAGTACTTC. It translates to CASSGQVKETQYF.

The chain has TRBV19 and TRBJ2-7; D may be TRBD1 (6 bases). Germline CDR1 reads LNHDA; CDR2 reads SQIVND (reference sequence). The CDR3 totals 13 residues. V gave up 3 bases and J gave up 3 bases, with 9 bases separating them. Here the CDR3 reads CASSIGRGYEQYF. The CDR3 DNA is TGTGCCAGTAGTATTGGCAGGGGCTACGAGCAGTACTTC.

The chain uses TRBV9 and TRBJ1-3; D uncertain. Germline-derived CDR1 and CDR2 are SGDLS and YYNGEE. The CDR3 loop spans 16 amino acids. V dropped 0 bases and J dropped 0 bases, with 10 bases sitting between them. CDR3 sequence reads: CASSVDSKDSGNTIYF. CDR3 coding DNA: TGTGCCAGCAGCGTAGACTCAAAAGACTCTGGAAACACCATATATTTT. Complete variable domain (other parts from reference TRBV9 and TRBJ1-3): DSGVTQTPKHLITATGQRVTLRCSPRSGDLSVYWYQQSLDQGLQFLIQYYNGEERAKGNILERFSAQQFPDLHSELNLSSLELGDSALYFCASSVDSKDSGNTIYFGEGSWLTVV.

The genes are TRBV29-1 and TRBJ1-1; a possible D gene is TRBD1 (5 bases). The CDR3 runs to 13 residues. V lost 1 base and J 3 bases, leaving 9 bases between the germline ends. Per germline, CDR1 SQVTM and CDR2 ANQGSEA. Here the CDR3 reads CSVEALGDTEAFF. The CDR3 DNA reads TGCAGCGTTGAAGCTTTAGGGGACACTGAAGCTTTCTTT. The whole variable domain, remainder taken from reference TRBV29-1 and TRBJ1-1, is SAVISQKPSRDICQRGTSLTIQCQVDSQVTMMFWYRQQPGQSLTLIATANQGSEATYESGFVIDKFPISRPNLTFSTLTVSNMSPEDSSIYLCSVEALGDTEAFFGQGTRLTVV.

The count of this clone is one. This chain connects TRBV19 to TRBJ1-4; the D gene is possibly TRBD1 (6 bases). V was pared by 5 bases and J by 0 bases, with 16 bases between. The germline V gene encodes CDR1 LNHDA and CDR2 SQIVND (reference sequence). The CDR3 is made up of 17 amino acids. In DNA, the CDR3 is TGTGCCAGTAGTGACCCCAGAACAGGGTCAACTAATGAAAAACTGTTTTTT. It specifies CASSDPRTGSTNEKLFF.

This clone was recorded once. The chain is built from TRBV9 and TRBJ1-1, with D unclear. Trimming left V 2 bases short and J 5 bases short, with 10 bases between. The CDR3 extends over 13 amino acids. The germline V gene has CDR1 SGDLS and CDR2 YYNGEE. CDR3: CASSVRTGTEAFF. CDR3 coding DNA: TGTGCCAGCAGCGTCCGGACGGGGACTGAAGCTTTCTTT.

Concerning this clone: One end of the junction fails to match germline, which may point to a read error. The same CDR3 also results from other DNA sequences found in this sample. V is TRBV5-1 and J is TRBJ2-5, with TRBD1 matching 7 bases. From germline, CDR1 is SGHRS and CDR2 YFSETQ. CDR3 length equals 14 residues. CDR3 nucleotides: TGCGCCAGCAGCTTGGGGGACAGCCAAGAGACCCAATACTTC. Translated: CASSLGDSQETQYF.

The V gene is TRBV6-6, the J gene TRBJ2-6; 8 nucleotides align to TRBD1. V gave up 5 bases and J gave up 1 base; unmatched junction bases: 10. This CDR3 has 18 residues. Per the germline V gene, CDR1 is MNHNY and CDR2 is SVGAGI (reference sequence). The CDR3 here is CASSHSSGGRSGANVLTF. Written as DNA, the CDR3 is TGTGCCAGCAGTCACAGCTCAGGGGGCAGGTCTGGGGCCAACGTCCTGACTTTC.